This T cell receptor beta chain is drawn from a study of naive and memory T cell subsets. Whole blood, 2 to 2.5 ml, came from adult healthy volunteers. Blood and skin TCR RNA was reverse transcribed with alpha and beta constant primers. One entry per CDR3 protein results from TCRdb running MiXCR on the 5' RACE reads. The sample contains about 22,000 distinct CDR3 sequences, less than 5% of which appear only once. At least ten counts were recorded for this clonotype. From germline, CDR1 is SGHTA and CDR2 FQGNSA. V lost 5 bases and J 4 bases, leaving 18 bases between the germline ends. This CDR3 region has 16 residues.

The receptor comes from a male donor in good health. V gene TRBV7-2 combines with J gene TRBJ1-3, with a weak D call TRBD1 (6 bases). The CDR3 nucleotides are TGTGCCAGCAGCCCATTGGGGGGCGCCTCCGGAAACACCATATATTTT. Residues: CASSPLGGASGNTIYF.